The source of this TCR beta chain is a study of blood T cell repertoires in COVID-19. Study information: The study drew acute and convalescent COVID-19 samples from the United States, Italy and Spain. Sources were T cells, B-cell-depleted T cells, or PBMCs; the material itself was cDNA or gDNA.

Germline-derived CDR1 and CDR2 are LNHDA and SQIVND (reference sequence). V gave up 6 bases and J gave up 5 bases; unmatched junction bases: 10. This CDR3 is built from 15 residues. Authors' analysis steps: Nucleated cell number was recorded as an estimate derived from reference gene primer amplification. The table came from immunoSEQ multiplex PCR; TCRdb's copy has only in-frame clones and leaves some out. For V, J and clone size, that table is used; D and trimming come from the DNA. The repertoire holds over 200,000 clones, roughly 87% seen once, with under 2.5% in the top ten. The sample taken for sequencing was peripheral blood. The source is a man aged 40-50 years with active or convalescent COVID-19. V is TRBV19 and J is TRBJ2-1; 7 bases match TRBD1. CDR3 residues: CASSLWEQGNNEQFF. DNA of the CDR3: TGTGCCAGTAGCCTATGGGAACAGGGGAACAATGAGCAGTTCTTC.